The 6 T cell receptor beta chains reported below all come from one sample, sequenced in a study of CD8 T cells in ankylosing spondylitis. TCRdb fed the 5' RACE reads into MiXCR, producing one record per CDR3 protein. This table has some 180,000 distinct CDR3 sequences, over 15% appearing once. Sequencing was done on a sample of blood, either unsorted or a sorted T cell fraction (not recorded which). These receptors were taken from a male donor aged 5-30 years with ankylosing spondylitis or in good health (not recorded which).

This clonotype came up many times. V and J are TRBV5-1 and TRBJ2-2; the match to TRBD2 covers 10 bases. This CDR3 contains 16 residues. The V segment lost 0 bases and the J segment 6 bases; nucleotides outside the gene matches: 5. Per germline, CDR1 SGHRS and CDR2 YFSETQ. The CDR3 DNA reads TGCGCCAGCAGCTTGGTCGCTAGCGGGAGCGCCGGGGAGCTGTTTTTT. It encodes CASSLVASGSAGELFF. The entire variable domain, with the rest obtained from reference TRBV5-1 and TRBJ2-2, is as follows: KAGVTQTPRYLIKTRGQQVTLSCSPISGHRSVSWYQQTPGQGLQFLFEYFSETQRNKGNFPGRFSGRQFSNSRSEMNVSTLELGDSALYLCASSLVASGSAGELFFGEGSRLTVL.

This clonotype was counted only a few times. V gene TRBV24-1 combines with J gene TRBJ2-3, with TRBD1 identical over 10 bases. The CDR3 sequence is 15 residues long. Germline V gene data show CDR1 as KGHDR and CDR2 as SFDVKD. V shed 2 bases and J 4 bases; nucleotides not matched to a gene: 2. CDR3 DNA sequence: TGTGCCACCAGTGATTCTGGACAGGGGGCAGATACGCAGTATTTT. This translates into CATSDSGQGADTQYF.

This clonotype was detected ten times or more. The chain uses TRBV7-9 and TRBJ1-6; the match to TRBD1 covers 7 bases. Trimming took 2 bases from V and 16 from J; bases not matched to a gene: 14. The V gene's germline CDR1 is SEHNR and CDR2 FQNEAQ (reference sequence). This CDR3 contains 15 residues. Here the CDR3 DNA reads TGTGCCAGCAGCTTAATTGGGGGACAGTCCCCGGGTCTCCACTTT. It yields the protein CASSLIGGQSPGLHF.

The chain recombines TRBV23-1 with TRBJ2-1, with 7 bases that match TRBD2. TRBV23-1 is marked as an open reading frame, function uncertain. With V trimmed by 1 base and J by 5 bases, 8 bases remained unmatched. There are 16 residues in the CDR3. The CDR3 protein is CASSQFSAGEDNEQFF. CDR3 coding DNA: TGCGCCAGCAGTCAATTCTCGGCGGGAGAGGACAATGAGCAGTTCTTC.

The chain joins TRBV24-1 to TRBJ2-3; 12 nucleotides agree with TRBD2. The germline V gene has CDR1 KGHDR and CDR2 SFDVKD. The length of the CDR3 is 16 residues. J lost 6 bases, V lost 1 base, and 4 bases had no gene match. In DNA, the CDR3 is TGTGCCACCAGTGATTTAGGACTAGCGGGGACCGATACGCAGTATTTT. It translates to CATSDLGLAGTDTQYF.

This clonotype appeared many times. The CDR3 DNA follows: TGCAGTGCTACCGGACGGGAGAATGAGCAGTTCTTC. Amino acids: CSATGRENEQFF. V gene TRBV20-1 combines with J gene TRBJ2-1; a possible D gene is TRBD2 (6 bases). The ends were cut back, 4 bases at V and 7 bases at J, with 11 bases in the middle. Germline-derived CDR1 and CDR2 are DFQATT and SNEGSKA (reference sequence). CDR3 length: 12 amino acids.